This T cell receptor (beta chain) was found in a study of ipilimumab plus nivolumab after autologous stem cell transplantation (dated by TCRdb to the early 2020s). Broadly, across the study: The median number of doses received by trial patients was four or five for ipilimumab and 8 or 9 for nivolumab. Primary refractory and relapsed disease were included in the DLBCL cohort, with 18-month progression-free survival of roughly 89% and 26%, respectively. The intent-to-treat population of the trial consisted of under 40 patients. The trial enrolled patients with high-risk diffuse large B cell lymphoma, mature T cell lymphoma, or multiple myeloma undergoing autologous transplant. The paper as a whole reports these results and caveats: According to the authors, a biologic rationale for studying the approach further came from T cell receptor repertoire, regulatory T cell phenotype and gut microbiota profiles. Combined checkpoint inhibition appeared tolerable as post-transplant consolidation, according to the authors' conclusion.

The library was built by means of the immunoSEQ multiplex PCR assay. TCRdb's version of the immuneACCESS table is confined to in-frame rearrangements and falls short of the full clone set. An unresolved V gene accounts for under half of the shortfall where checked; the remainder is of unknown origin. The table for this sample lists 20,000 to 30,000 clones; 70% to 90% of them were counted only once. 5.2% of the sample is held by the ten biggest clonotypes. The CDR3 spans 15 residues, from the cysteine through the phenylalanine. CDR3 DNA is the only sequence kept; it has 45 bases, read in frame from the first base. CDR1 MNHNS and CDR2 SASEGT are derived from the germline V gene. Relative to germline, V is 3 bases shorter and J is 4 bases shorter, with 12 bases between their ends. Starting 14 to 28 days after the autologous transplant, patients began checkpoint therapy, which included ipilimumab at 1 mg/kg intravenously on day 1 of selected weeks. Patients received nivolumab at 3 mg/kg intravenously on day 1 of weeks 1, 4, 7, 10, and every two weeks through week 26. Combined checkpoint inhibition with ipilimumab and nivolumab as consolidation after autologous stem cell transplantation was tested in a Phase Ib clinical trial.

On this clone itself: No antigen is known for it. No clone much larger than this one lies a single base away; base qualities are absent.

The rearrangement joined TRBV6-1 to TRBJ2-2; the D gene is perhaps TRBD2, on 6 matching bases. The sequence was obtained from a male donor with diffuse large B-cell lymphoma. This sample comprised PBMCs, obtained in a trial of ipilimumab plus nivolumab as post-transplant consolidation. The CDR3 in this case is CASSDGGWGTGELFF. The DNA sequence follows: TGTGCCAGCAGTGACGGGGGTTGGGGCACCGGGGAGCTGTTTTTT.